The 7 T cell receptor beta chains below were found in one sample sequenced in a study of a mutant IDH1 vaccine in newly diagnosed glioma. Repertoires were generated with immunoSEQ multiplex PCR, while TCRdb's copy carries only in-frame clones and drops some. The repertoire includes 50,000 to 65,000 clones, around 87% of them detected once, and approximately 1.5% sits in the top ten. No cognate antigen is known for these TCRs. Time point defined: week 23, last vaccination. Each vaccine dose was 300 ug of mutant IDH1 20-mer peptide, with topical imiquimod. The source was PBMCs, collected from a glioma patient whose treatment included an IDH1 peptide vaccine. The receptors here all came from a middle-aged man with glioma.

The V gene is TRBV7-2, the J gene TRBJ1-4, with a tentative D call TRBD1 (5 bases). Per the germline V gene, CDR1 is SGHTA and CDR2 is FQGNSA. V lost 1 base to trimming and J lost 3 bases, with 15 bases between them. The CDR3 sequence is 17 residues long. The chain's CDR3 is CASSLGVFRVANEKLFF. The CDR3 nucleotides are TGTGCCAGCAGCTTAGGTGTATTCAGGGTTGCTAATGAAAAACTGTTTTTT.

CDR3 protein: CASSKDRGGGELFF. The CDR3 nucleotides are TGTGCCAGCAGCAAAGACAGGGGCGGCGGGGAGCTGTTTTTT. The chain employs TRBV7-9 and TRBJ2-2, with TRBD1 matching over 8 bases. The CDR3 runs 14 residues. Looked up from germline, CDR1 is SEHNR and CDR2 is FQNEAQ (reference sequence). V lost 5 bases and J lost 7; bases outside the gene matches: 6.

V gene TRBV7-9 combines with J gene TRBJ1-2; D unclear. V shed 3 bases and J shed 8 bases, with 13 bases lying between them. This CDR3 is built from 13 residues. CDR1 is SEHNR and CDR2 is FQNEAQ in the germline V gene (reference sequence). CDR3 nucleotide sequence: TGTGCCAGCAGCTTGGGAGCTTTGGGGGGCTACACCTTC. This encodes CASSLGALGGYTF.

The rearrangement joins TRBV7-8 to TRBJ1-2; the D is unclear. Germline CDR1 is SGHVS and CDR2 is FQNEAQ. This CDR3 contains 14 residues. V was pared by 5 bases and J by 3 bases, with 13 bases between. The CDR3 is CASSPGRNYYGYTF. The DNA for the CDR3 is TGTGCCAGCAGCCCCGGGCGCAACTACTATGGCTACACCTTC. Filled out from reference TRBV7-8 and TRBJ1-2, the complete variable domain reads GAGVSQSPRYKVAKRGQDVALRCDPISGHVSLFWYQQALGQGPEFLTYFQNEAQLDKSGLPSDRFFAERPEGSVSTLKIQRTQQEDSAVYLCASSPGRNYYGYTFGSGTRLTVV.

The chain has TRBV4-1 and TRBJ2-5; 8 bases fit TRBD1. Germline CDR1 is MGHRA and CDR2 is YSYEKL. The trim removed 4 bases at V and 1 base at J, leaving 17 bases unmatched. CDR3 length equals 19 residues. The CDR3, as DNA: TGCGCCAGCAGCCCAAAAGGGACAGGAAAAAGCGGGCTCCAAGAGACCCAGTACTTC. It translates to CASSPKGTGKSGLQETQYF.

The CDR3 DNA sequence: TGTGCCAGCAGCTTAGCCAGGGATAATGAAAAACTGTTTTTT. It codes for CASSLARDNEKLFF. This rearrangement joins TRBV7-9 to TRBJ1-4; TRBD1 might be the D (5 bases). CDR3 length: 14 amino acids. Germline V lookup: CDR1 SEHNR, CDR2 FQNEAQ (reference sequence). The V and J ends lost 0 bases and 4 bases respectively, with 6 bases between them.

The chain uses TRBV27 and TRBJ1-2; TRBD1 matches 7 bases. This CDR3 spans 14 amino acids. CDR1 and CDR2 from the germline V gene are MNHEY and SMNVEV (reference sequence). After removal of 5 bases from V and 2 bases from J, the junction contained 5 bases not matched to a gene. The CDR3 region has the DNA TGTGCCAGCAGTGTTAAGACAGGGAACTATGGCTACACCTTC. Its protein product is CASSVKTGNYGYTF.